This T cell receptor (beta chain) was recovered during a study of OX40 agonist ivuxolimab in advanced cancers. Study-wide background: People who had prior anti-PD-1, anti-PD-L1 or anti-CTLA-4 therapy could take part, and less than 50% had some. Patients achieving partial responses numbered three: one hepatocellular carcinoma case and two cutaneous melanoma cases.

The CDR3 is made up of 16 amino acids. The germline gives CDR1 LGHNA, CDR2 YSLEER. V was pared by 4 bases and J by 9 bases, with 12 bases of the junction left unmatched. Measured with immunoSEQ multiplex PCR; TCRdb has only the in-frame clones, and not every one. The data contain roughly 100,000 clones, roughly 80% of them singletons. The chain employs TRBV4-3 and TRBJ1-6, with TRBD1 matching 7 bases. The sequence was obtained from an adult with an advanced solid tumor such as melanoma, head and neck, liver or kidney cancer. The sample in question was CD4+ or CD8+ T cells sorted from blood, obtained in a trial of the OX40 agonist ivuxolimab. The CDR3 nucleotides are TGCGCCAGCAGCCCCGAGGAGGGGGCTAGTGTTTCACCCCTCCACTTT. Protein product: CASSPEEGASVSPLHF.